Each of the 7 T cell receptor beta chains below was sequenced from the same sample in a study of Ad26.COV2.S vaccination and SARS-CoV-2 variants. The treatment was: 19 received Ad26.COV2.S at low or high dose, single or two shots; 5 received placebo; per-sample allocation not given. The samples were gathered on day 63 after the first injection of vaccine or placebo. The data were produced by immunoSEQ multiplex PCR, yet TCRdb's version contains in-frame clones alone and is incomplete. The top ten hold around 3% of the sample, which has more than 250,000 clones, 87% seen once. The sample in question was peripheral blood, obtained in a trial of Ad26.COV2.S vaccine versus placebo. The receptors stem from a person aged 18-60 years who received the Ad26.COV2.S COVID-19 vaccine or a placebo.

The chain carries TRBV5-5 and TRBJ1-5, with D possibly TRBD1 on 5 matching bases. The CDR3 contains 13 residues. V lost 4 bases and J lost 3, with 8 bases in between. CDR1 SGHKS and CDR2 YYEKEE come from the germline V gene (reference sequence). CDR3 DNA: TGTGCCAGCAGCCCGACAGACAATCAGCCCCAGCATTTT. Encoded protein: CASSPTDNQPQHF.

The chain recombines TRBV4-3 with TRBJ1-6; possibly TRBD1 for D (5 bases). The CDR3 has 16 amino acids. The ends were cut back, 0 bases at V and 9 bases at J, with 15 bases in the middle. Germline V gives CDR1 LGHNA, CDR2 YSLEER. The DNA for the CDR3 is TGCGCCAGCAGCCAAGATACAGGCCCATTTATTTCACCCCTCCACTTT. It is translated as CASSQDTGPFISPLHF.

The table lists this clone with a count of one. This chain links TRBV7-2 with TRBJ2-5; D is ambiguous. This CDR3 has 14 residues. The germline V gene has CDR1 SGHTA and CDR2 FQGNSA. V shed 4 bases and J shed 1 base, with 10 bases lying between them. CDR3 sequence (DNA): TGTGCCAGCAGCTCATCGTGGACCCAAGAGACCCAGTACTTC. Residues: CASSSSWTQETQYF.

V is TRBV7-6 and J is TRBJ1-5; D gene unclear. This CDR3 spans 17 amino acids. Trimming shortened V by 1 base and J by 3 bases, and 16 bases separated the two germline ends. Germline loops: CDR1 SGHVS, CDR2 FNYEAQ. The CDR3 region is CASSLGTGIGPNQPQHF. The CDR3 nucleotides read TGTGCCAGCAGCTTAGGTACTGGGATCGGCCCCAATCAGCCCCAGCATTTT.

The chain has TRBV4-1 and TRBJ2-3; D call uncertain. The V and J ends lost 3 bases and 4 bases respectively, with 8 bases between them. Germline CDR1 reads MGHRA; CDR2 reads YSYEKL. The CDR3 contains 13 residues. CDR3: CASSHEGSDTQYF. DNA of the CDR3: TGCGCCAGCAGCCATGAAGGGTCAGATACGCAGTATTTT.

V is TRBV7-9 and J is TRBJ2-7; tentatively, D is TRBD2 (7 bases). With 9 bases removed from V and 3 bases from J, the gap between germline ends came to 15 bases. The CDR3 covers 13 residues. The germline V gene has CDR1 SEHNR and CDR2 FQNEAQ (reference sequence). The CDR3 region has the DNA TGTGCCAGTGGAGGGGGGGTTTACTACGAGCAGTACTTC. Translation: CASGGGVYYEQYF.

V gene TRBV3-1 (or the pseudogene TRBV3-2) combines with J gene TRBJ1-6; 7 nucleotides match TRBD1. This CDR3 has 15 residues. Germline CDR1 is LGHDT and CDR2 is YNNKEL (reference sequence). After removal of 7 bases from V and 7 bases from J, the junction contained 10 bases not matched to a gene. CDR3 in DNA: TGTGCCAGCACCCTCCTGGACAGGAGAAATTCACCCCTCCACTTT. It codes for CASTLLDRRNSPLHF.